This TCR beta chain was sequenced for a study of blood T cell repertoires in COVID-19. About the research overall: PBMCs, B-cell-depleted T cells, or T cells provided the cDNA or gDNA that made up the material.

This CDR3 spans 13 amino acids. V lost 10 bases to trimming and J lost 8 bases, with 17 bases between them. The germline V gene has CDR1 MGHRA and CDR2 YSYEKL. Method: immunoSEQ multiplex PCR; TCRdb's copy keeps in-frame clones and lacks some. The table records 150,000 to 200,000 clones, around three quarters of them present only once. Those who participated ranged in age from about 18 to 89 years and resided in about two dozen US areas. Participants had their cohort set by participant-reported clinical history. The TCR originated in a woman aged 50 to 60 with acute COVID-19. The source material was PBMCs or T cells enriched from blood (not recorded which). The chain links TRBV4-1 to TRBJ1-4; D not certain. The CDR3 spells CATKGGSEEKLFF. CDR3 DNA: TGCGCCACCAAGGGCGGGTCGGAGGAAAAACTGTTTTTT.